This is a list of T cell receptor beta chains from one sample in a study of cytotoxic CD8 clonotypes in ibrutinib-treated CLL. The method was immunoSEQ multiplex PCR; TCRdb's version includes in-frame clones alone and lacks a portion of them. The sample lists thousands of clones, 70% to 75% occurring once. The sample was PBMCs, taken before ibrutinib treatment. The receptors were gathered from a human donor with chronic lymphocytic leukemia. CDR3s include the opening cysteine and the closing phenylalanine or tryptophan. A D gene is named only where the DNA matches it firmly. For some rows the clone size is stated as once, few or many, or as a class when expanded; others skip it.

CDR3 DNA,CDR3 protein,clone size,J gene,V gene,D gene
TGTGCCAGCAGGGACGCGAGGGGTGAAAAACTGTTTTTT,CASRDARGEKLFF,NA,TRBJ1-4,TRBV6-5,NA
TGTGCCAGCAGCAGACTCGCCCCTGTGGTGAACGAGCAGTACTTC,CASSRLAPVVNEQYF,NA,TRBJ2-7,TRBV21-1,NA
TGTGCCAGCAGCTCCGACAGGCTGAACACTGAAGCTTTCTTT,CASSSDRLNTEAFF,NA,TRBJ1-1,TRBV6-1,NA
TGTGCCAGCAGCTCGTCGGTGGATACGCAGTATTTT,CASSSSVDTQYF,NA,TRBJ2-3,TRBV25-1,NA
TGTGCCAGCACTTCGACTCGGGGCTACGAGCAGTACTTC,CASTSTRGYEQYF,NA,TRBJ2-7,TRBV6-5,NA
TGTGCCAGCAGTTCAATTGTCTATGGCTACACCTTC,CASSSIVYGYTF,few,TRBJ1-2,TRBV6-6,NA
TGTGCCAGCAGTTGGGGACAGGGTATCGACGAGCAGTACTTC,CASSWGQGIDEQYF,NA,TRBJ2-7,TRBV27,TRBD1
TGCGCCAGCACCGTCCGTTTGGCGGGGAGAGCAGATACGCAGTATTTT,CASTVRLAGRADTQYF,NA,TRBJ2-3,TRBV4-1,NA
TGTGCCAGCAACTCTGAGGGGGGCTGGGAGCTGTTTTTT,CASNSEGGWELFF,NA,TRBJ2-2,TRBV5-4,NA
TGTGCCAGCAGTGACCGGAGCTCCTATAATTCACCCCTCCACTTT,CASSDRSSYNSPLHF,NA,TRBJ1-6,TRBV2,NA
TGTGCCAGCAGCTTAGCGCGGCGGTGCAATCAGCCCCAGCATTTT,CASSLARRCNQPQHF,few,TRBJ1-5,TRBV7-7,NA
TGCAGCGGGGGAGGGGGCAGCTATGGCTACACCTTC,CSGGGGSYGYTF,NA,TRBJ1-2,TRBV29-1,TRBD1
TGTGCCAGCAGCCCGGGCGGAGCCTACCAAGAGACCCAGTACTTC,CASSPGGAYQETQYF,medium-sized,TRBJ2-5,TRBV11-2,NA
TGTGCCAGCAGTTTATCATTTCCAGGCGGATCTGAAAAACTGTTTTTT,CASSLSFPGGSEKLFF,medium-sized,TRBJ1-4,TRBV27,NA
TGTGCCAGCAGCTTAGCGGGCCGGGGGTTTTACAATGAGCAGTTCTTC,CASSLAGRGFYNEQFF,NA,TRBJ2-1,TRBV7-6,NA
TGTGCCAGCAGCTTAGCTGGGCAAGAGCAGTACTTC,CASSLAGQEQYF,NA,TRBJ2-7,TRBV11-2,NA
TGTGCCAGCAGCCGAGCAGGGAGCTCTCAGCCCCAGCATTTT,CASSRAGSSQPQHF,NA,TRBJ1-5,TRBV14,NA
TGTGCCAGCAGTTACCAAGTTACCATTCACACTGAAGCTTTCTTT,CASSYQVTIHTEAFF,NA,TRBJ1-1,TRBV6-6,NA
TGCGCCAGCAGTAGCGGCACCGGCGCGGCTGAAGCTTTCTTT,CASSSGTGAAEAFF,NA,TRBJ1-1,TRBV10-1,NA
TGTGCCAGTAGTATTGGAGGGACAGGGAGCTCCTACGAGCAGTACTTC,CASSIGGTGSSYEQYF,NA,TRBJ2-7,TRBV19,TRBD1
TGTGCCAGCAGTGAATCCACAGCGAACACTGAAGCTTTCTTT,CASSESTANTEAFF,NA,TRBJ1-1,TRBV6-1,NA
TGTGCCAGCAGCTTTCTTTCCCAGCTAAACACCGGGGAGCTGTTTTTT,CASSFLSQLNTGELFF,NA,TRBJ2-2,TRBV7-8,NA
TGTGCCAGGGGGACGGAATCTAACTATGGCTACACCTTC,CARGTESNYGYTF,NA,TRBJ1-2,TRBV2,NA
TGTGCCAGCAGTTTGCGGGACAGCACGCACTACGAGCAGTACTTC,CASSLRDSTHYEQYF,NA,TRBJ2-7,TRBV28,NA
TGCAGCGTTGAAGGCCGACTAGCGGGTTACAATGAGCAGTTCTTC,CSVEGRLAGYNEQFF,NA,TRBJ2-1,TRBV29-1,TRBD2
TGTGCCAGCAGTTTATTTAGGTATAATTCACCCCTCCACTTT,CASSLFRYNSPLHF,NA,TRBJ1-6,TRBV28,NA
TGTGCCAGCAGCTGGGAATCGGGGGCGGGAACTGAAGCTTTCTTT,CASSWESGAGTEAFF,NA,TRBJ1-1,TRBV7-9,NA
TGTGCCAGCAGCTTGGACTTCTACGAGCAGTACTTC,CASSLDFYEQYF,NA,TRBJ2-7,TRBV5-6,NA
TGTGCCAGCAACTGGGGGTACACTGAAGCTTTCTTT,CASNWGYTEAFF,NA,TRBJ1-1,TRBV2,NA
NA,CAISTSGNSPLHF,NA,TRBJ1-6,TRBV10-3,NA
TGTGCCAGCAGCGCACTCGGCAGGGGACTAGCTTTCTTT,CASSALGRGLAFF,NA,TRBJ1-1,TRBV11-3,NA
TGCGCCAGCAGCTTGGGTGGCGGGGGGCTGGGCAACAATGAGCAGTTCTTC,CASSLGGGGLGNNEQFF,NA,TRBJ2-1,TRBV5-1,TRBD2
TGTGCCAGCAGCCACCTCGACAGGGAAGGTTCACCCCTCCACTTT,CASSHLDREGSPLHF,NA,TRBJ1-6,TRBV4-2,TRBD1
TGTGCCAGCAGCATAGGGGACAGAGCTTACGAGCAGTACTTC,CASSIGDRAYEQYF,NA,TRBJ2-7,TRBV5-4,TRBD1
TGTGCCAGCAGTTTATCTTTGGTTAATGAGCAGTTCTTC,CASSLSLVNEQFF,NA,TRBJ2-1,TRBV27,NA
TGTGCCAGCAGCCACTACCTTGGGGTACTCAATGAGCAGTTCTTC,CASSHYLGVLNEQFF,NA,TRBJ2-1,TRBV5-4,NA
TGTGCCAGCAGCCGCGGACAGGGGAGGGATGGCTACACCTTC,CASSRGQGRDGYTF,few,TRBJ1-2,TRBV28,TRBD1
TGTGCCAGCAGTTACATCACAGGGGTCTACGAGCAGTACTTC,CASSYITGVYEQYF,NA,TRBJ2-7,TRBV6-5,TRBD1
TGTGCCTGGGATAAAGGGGTGGTCACTGAAGCTTTCTTT,CAWDKGVVTEAFF,NA,TRBJ1-1,TRBV30,NA
TGTGCCAGCAGCGCTTCTACTAGCAGGTCGGAGACCCAGTACTTC,CASSASTSRSETQYF,NA,TRBJ2-5,TRBV9,NA
TGTGCCAGCAGTCCTTGGACTAATGAAAAACTGTTTTTT,CASSPWTNEKLFF,once,TRBJ1-4,TRBV6-5,NA
TGCGCCAGCAGCTTGGAGGGAAATGGATACAATGAGCAGTTCTTC,CASSLEGNGYNEQFF,NA,TRBJ2-1,TRBV5-1,NA